This TCR beta chain originates from a study of regulatory T cells in long-lasting Graves disease. V lost 5 bases, J lost 2 bases, and 11 bases lay in between. The CDR3 totals 14 residues. Time point defined: newly diagnosed GD, antithyroid drugs for less than 3 months. Isolated PBMC RNA provided the starting material for the TCR library. The TCR beta library used iRepertoire HTBI primers with Arm-PCR amplification of CDR3. Original processing methods: The samples included 60 to 75 TRBV and approximately 15 TRBJ segments. TCRdb analysed the multiplex PCR reads with MiXCR anew, one entry per CDR3 protein. These V and J calls are TCRdb output, not the study's own analysis. Among more than 300,000 distinct CDR3 sequences, 15% were seen once, and the ten largest hold about a fifth.

Sequencing used peripheral blood mononuclear cells (PBMCs), obtained at new diagnosis, from a patient treated with antithyroid drugs. This receptor was obtained from a female donor with Graves disease. The chain has TRBV12-3 or TRBV12-4 and TRBJ2-3; D remains ambiguous. The CDR3 DNA reads as TGTGCCAGCAGTCCCGGACCATTCACAGATACGCAGTATTTT. Its translation: CASSPGPFTDTQYF.